The present entry profiles one T cell receptor beta chain with its context. The data were obtained in a study of control samples from healthy donors and cancer patients. Germline lookup yields CDR1 MNHEY and CDR2 SVGAGI. Between the trimmed V and J ends, which lost 10 bases and 4 bases, there was a span of 14 bases. The CDR3 sequence is 13 residues long. Profiling relied on immunoSEQ multiplex PCR, and the TCRdb table lists in-frame clones only, not all of them. The sample records some 120,000 clones, about 95% being singletons. This TCR came from a man aged 30 to 39 in good health. The chain has TRBV6-5 and TRBJ2-1; D remains ambiguous. Sequencing was performed on blood. The CDR3 reads CATLLVPYNEQFF. The CDR3 DNA sequence: TGTGCCACCCTCCTAGTTCCTTACAATGAGCAGTTCTTC.